The subject of this entry is one T cell receptor beta chain. This record belongs to a study of blood T cell repertoires in COVID-19. Data came from immunoSEQ multiplex PCR; TCRdb stores just in-frame clones and leaves some out. The sample yields 65,000 to 90,000 clones, roughly 89% seen once. The CDR3 consists of 14 residues. V was clipped by 1 base and J by 6 bases; unmatched bases: 4. The germline V gene encodes CDR1 SGHTA and CDR2 FQGTGA. This clonotype originated in an elderly man with acute or convalescent COVID-19. Input material: peripheral blood. The genes are TRBV7-3 and TRBJ2-3; 7 bases are a match to TRBD2. The CDR3 nucleotides are TGTGCCAGCAGCTTAATGGGGACTACGGATACGCAGTATTTT. Amino acid sequence: CASSLMGTTDTQYF.